Shown below are 21 T cell receptor beta chains from a single sample sequenced in a study of shared clonotypes between healthy human individuals. Produced via immunoSEQ multiplex PCR; TCRdb's table is partial and in-frame only. This sample has roughly 720,000 clones; roughly 88% occur once, and the top ten carry approximately 35%. The source material was memory CD8+ T cells from PBMCs. The sample's subset: CD45RO+ cells pooled with CCR7-negative TemRA cells. Source of these receptors: a man between 18 and 35 years old in good health. Some clones in this sample may be carry-over from other donors' samples.

The chain couples TRBV11-1 to TRBJ2-7; D may be TRBD2 (6 bases). Trimming removed 9 bases at V and 2 bases at J, with 17 bases between. There are 14 residues in the CDR3. The germline gives CDR1 SGHAT, CDR2 FQDESV (reference sequence). The CDR3: CASMPRERPYEQYF. The CDR3 coding sequence is TGTGCCAGTATGCCTCGGGAGAGGCCCTACGAGCAGTACTTC.

The J gene is TRBJ2-1, the V gene TRBV6-4; D is unresolved. Trimming removed 9 bases from V and 3 bases from J, with 3 bases in between. This CDR3 comprises 10 residues. The germline V gene encodes CDR1 MRHNA and CDR2 SNTAGT. The CDR3 protein is CASYYNEQFF. CDR3 DNA sequence: TGTGCCAGTTACTACAATGAGCAGTTCTTC.

This clone was seen only a few times. The chain uses TRBV19 and TRBJ1-1; D is ambiguous. V lost 6 bases and J 3 bases, leaving 11 bases between the germline ends. The CDR3 consists of 13 residues. CDR1 is LNHDA and CDR2 is SQIVND in the germline V gene (reference sequence). The CDR3 here is CASRQRRDTEAFF. In DNA form, the CDR3 reads TGTGCCAGTAGACAACGGAGAGACACTGAAGCTTTCTTT.

This chain links TRBV7-2 with TRBJ2-6, with TRBD1 as a possible D gene (6 bases). There are 15 residues in the CDR3. The ends were cut back, 2 bases at V and 2 bases at J, with 7 bases in the middle. The germline V gene has CDR1 SGHTA and CDR2 FQGNSA. CDR3 sequence reads: CASSLNRAGANVLTF. The CDR3 DNA is TGTGCCAGCAGCTTAAACAGGGCTGGGGCCAACGTCCTGACTTTC.

The genes are TRBV9 and TRBJ2-5; no definite D call. Per germline, CDR1 SGDLS and CDR2 YYNGEE. This CDR3 comprises 13 residues. Trimming shortened V by 1 base and J by 1 base, and 5 bases separated the two germline ends. The CDR3 sequence is CASSVSVQETQYF. The CDR3 nucleotides read TGTGCCAGCAGCGTATCTGTCCAAGAGACCCAGTACTTC.

The CDR3 is CASSEPGFPYNEQFF. The CDR3 region has the DNA TGTGCCAGCAGTGAGCCAGGGTTCCCCTACAATGAGCAGTTCTTC. The rearrangement joins TRBV6-1 to TRBJ2-1; perhaps TRBD1 as D (5 bases). Germline V gene sequence: CDR1 MNHNS, CDR2 SASEGT. The CDR3 contains 15 residues. The V end lost 3 bases, the J end lost 2 bases, and 11 bases lay between the germline ends.

The chain is built from TRBV27 and TRBJ1-2; no clear D gene. The V gene's germline CDR1 is MNHEY and CDR2 SMNVEV (reference sequence). The CDR3 contains 11 residues. The V gene lost 5 bases and the J gene lost 8 bases, with 9 bases spanning the gap. CDR3: CASSPGRGYTF. The DNA of the CDR3 is TGTGCCAGCAGTCCCGGGCGGGGCTACACCTTC.

This clone was observed many times. V is TRBV2 and J is TRBJ2-5; 7 bases are a match to TRBD1. The germline V gene has CDR1 SNHLY and CDR2 FYNNEI. This CDR3 is 19 amino acids long. Losses at the gene ends were 5 bases for V and 0 bases for J; bases not matched to a gene: 18. CDR3 coding DNA: TGTGCCAGCAGTTCCATATACCTCCGACAGGGTAGTCACCAAGAGACCCAGTACTTC. Translated: CASSSIYLRQGSHQETQYF.

V usage is TRBV29-1 and J usage is TRBJ1-4; 12 bases agree with TRBD1. This CDR3 comprises 16 residues. Trimming removed 5 bases from V and 7 bases from J; junction bases left unmatched: 11. Germline CDR1 reads SQVTM; CDR2 reads ANQGSEA. The CDR3 sequence: CSVRGTGGGGVEKLFF. As DNA, the CDR3 is TGCAGCGTTCGAGGGACAGGGGGCGGTGGCGTTGAAAAACTGTTTTTT.

This chain links TRBV28 with TRBJ1-1; D not resolved. Trimming took 1 base from V and 1 from J, leaving 16 bases between them. The V gene's germline CDR1 is MDHEN and CDR2 SYDVKM. This CDR3 region has 17 residues. CDR3 DNA sequence: TGTGCCAGCAGTTTATCGGCGTTTTTGGAGCGGAACACTGAAGCTTTCTTT. Its translation is CASSLSAFLERNTEAFF.

The rearrangement joins TRBV19 to TRBJ2-7; D gene uncertain. The CDR3 runs to 14 residues. CDR1 and CDR2 from the germline V gene are LNHDA and SQIVND (reference sequence). V shed 6 bases and J shed 0 bases, with 12 bases lying between them. The CDR3 nucleotides are TGTGCCAGTAGCCCGACTGCCGCCTCCTACGAGCAGTACTTC. Translated: CASSPTAASYEQYF.

This clone was detected once. The chain combines TRBV2 with TRBJ2-7; the D is unclear. In germline, CDR1 is SNHLY, CDR2 FYNNEI. V lost 6 bases and J lost 2, with 11 bases in between. This CDR3 has 13 amino acids. The CDR3 DNA reads as TGTGCCAGCAGGCCCCCGGGCACCTACGAGCAGTACTTC. Translated: CASRPPGTYEQYF.

The chain carries TRBV11-3 and TRBJ1-2; D is unclear. CDR1 SGHNT and CDR2 YENEEA come from the germline V gene. CDR3 length equals 13 residues. The germline V and J ends were trimmed by 5 bases and 1 base, with 8 bases remaining between them. CDR3 loop: CASSGRDNYGYTF. CDR3 in DNA: TGTGCCAGCAGCGGTAGGGATAACTATGGCTACACCTTC.

V usage is TRBV19 and J usage is TRBJ2-1; D could derive from TRBD1 or TRBD2 (5 bases each). There are 16 residues in the CDR3. The V gene's germline CDR1 is LNHDA and CDR2 SQIVND (reference sequence). Trimming shortened V by 4 bases and J by 3 bases, and 16 bases separated the two germline ends. For the CDR3, the DNA is TGTGCCAGTAGTACACAAATGGGGGAGCACTACAATGAGCAGTTCTTC. Amino acid sequence: CASSTQMGEHYNEQFF.

V gene TRBV5-1 combines with J gene TRBJ1-4; D might be TRBD1 (5 bases). CDR3 length: 15 amino acids. V lost 0 bases to trimming and J lost 7 bases, with 13 bases between them. CDR1 is SGHRS and CDR2 is YFSETQ in the germline V gene. The CDR3 DNA follows: TGCGCCAGCAGCTTGGCCGGGGGAGTTGGTGAAAAACTGTTTTTT. Its translation: CASSLAGGVGEKLFF.

This chain uses TRBV29-1 with TRBJ2-7; no definite D call. Looked up from germline, CDR1 is SQVTM and CDR2 is ANQGSEA. This CDR3 contains 15 residues. Trimming removed 5 bases from V and 0 bases from J, with 17 bases in between. CDR3 bases: TGCAGCGTTTATGGTGCCGCAGAAGTCTCCTACGAGCAGTACTTC. Encoded protein: CSVYGAAEVSYEQYF.

This clone has a single count. The chain employs TRBV19 and TRBJ2-2; D may match TRBD1 or TRBD2 (5 bases each). This CDR3 has 20 residues. CDR1 and CDR2 (germline): LNHDA, SQIVND (reference sequence). Trimming left V 6 bases short and J 5 bases short, with 31 bases between. The CDR3 loop reads CASSLGPLISGGARTGELFF. The CDR3 DNA follows: TGTGCCAGTAGCTTGGGACCCCTTATAAGCGGTGGCGCAAGGACCGGGGAGCTGTTTTTT.

The sample holds one count of this clone. The chain couples TRBV29-1 to TRBJ1-3; D gene ambiguous. The DNA end favors TRBJ2-2, so the J call may be wrong. Germline-derived CDR1 and CDR2 are SQVTM and ANQGSEA. There are 12 residues in the CDR3. The CDR3 region has the DNA TGCAGCGTTGGGGAACGCACCGGGGAGCTGTTTTTT. Protein: CSVGERTGELFF.

This rearrangement joins TRBV7-9 to TRBJ1-2; D unresolved. Trimming pared 0 bases from V and 7 bases from J, leaving 15 bases between. Germline values: CDR1 SEHNR, CDR2 FQNEAQ (reference sequence). The CDR3 has 15 amino acids. CDR3 in amino acids: CASSLAGHPWAGYTF. The CDR3 DNA reads as TGTGCCAGCAGCTTAGCCGGGCACCCCTGGGCTGGCTACACCTTC.

The chain recombines TRBV27 with TRBJ2-1, with TRBD1 identical over 10 bases. Unmatched junction bases numbered 7, after V lost 2 bases and J lost 6 bases. CDR1 and CDR2 (germline): MNHEY, SMNVEV (reference sequence). The CDR3 covers 16 residues. CDR3 nucleotide sequence: TGTGCCAGCAGTTTACCGCCGGGACAGGGGATCAATGAGCAGTTCTTC. Its translation is CASSLPPGQGINEQFF.

V and J are TRBV30 and TRBJ2-3; D is possibly TRBD1 or TRBD2 (5 bases each). CDR1 and CDR2 (germline): GTSNPN, SVGIG (reference sequence). Trimming removed 5 bases at V and 0 bases at J, with 15 bases between. The CDR3 length is 15 residues. The CDR3 region is CAWERDATSTDTQYF. CDR3 DNA sequence: TGTGCCTGGGAGAGGGACGCCACTAGCACAGATACGCAGTATTTT. The full variable domain, its missing parts supplied by reference TRBV30 and TRBJ2-3, is SQTIHQWPATLVQPVGSPLSLECTVEGTSNPNLYWYRQAAGRGLQLLFYSVGIGQISSEVPQNLSASRPQDRQFILSSKKLLLSDSGFYLCAWERDATSTDTQYFGPGTRLTVL.